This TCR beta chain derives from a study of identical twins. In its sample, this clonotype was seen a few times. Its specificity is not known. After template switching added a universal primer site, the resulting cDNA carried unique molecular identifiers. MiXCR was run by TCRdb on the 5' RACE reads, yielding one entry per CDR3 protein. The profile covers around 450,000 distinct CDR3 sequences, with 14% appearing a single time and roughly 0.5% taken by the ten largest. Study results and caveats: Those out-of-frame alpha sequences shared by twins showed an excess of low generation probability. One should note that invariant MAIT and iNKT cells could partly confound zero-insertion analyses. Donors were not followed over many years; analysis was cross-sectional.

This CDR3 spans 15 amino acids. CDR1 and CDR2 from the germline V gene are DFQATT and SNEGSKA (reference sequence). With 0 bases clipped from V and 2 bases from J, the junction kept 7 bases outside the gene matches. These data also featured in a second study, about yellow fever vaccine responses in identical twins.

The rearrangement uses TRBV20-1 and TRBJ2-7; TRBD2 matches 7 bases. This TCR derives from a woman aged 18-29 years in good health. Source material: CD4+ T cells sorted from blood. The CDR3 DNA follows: TGCAGTGCTAGAGAGGGGGGAGGGCCCGCCTACGAGCAGTACTTC. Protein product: CSAREGGGPAYEQYF.